This TCR beta chain came from a study of blood T cell repertoires in COVID-19. About the research overall: From the United States, Italy and Spain came samples of acute and convalescent COVID-19. In each case, the material was cDNA or gDNA derived from T cells, B-cell-depleted T cells, or PBMCs.

Trimming removed 0 bases from V and 5 bases from J, with 17 bases in between. The CDR3 loop spans 17 amino acids. Per germline, CDR1 SGDLS and CDR2 YYNGEE. Authors' data handling: Amplification from reference gene primers served as the basis for estimated nucleated cell counts. Here immunoSEQ multiplex PCR was the method, and the copy in TCRdb shows in-frame clones only, minus some. V, J and clone size are those of that table, while D and trimming were read from the DNA. The table lists 140,000 to 150,000 clones, 81% of them singletons. The chain employs TRBV9 and TRBJ1-4; D is perhaps TRBD1 (5 bases). Sequences were obtained from peripheral blood. The source is a human donor with acute or convalescent COVID-19. The donor label of this sample is uncertain. Here the CDR3 DNA reads TGTGCCAGCAGCGTAGGGATTGGGGGGGATAAGAATGAAAAACTGTTTTTT. It is translated as CASSVGIGGDKNEKLFF.